The 28 T cell receptor beta chains in this list originate from one sample, sequenced in a study of naive and memory T cell subsets. Both TRBC1 and TRBC2 were covered by a beta constant-region primer of two equimolar oligonucleotides. Four rounds of PCR amplified the ligated cDNA using nested alpha and beta constant-region primers plus SP2. In TCRdb, the UMI-ligation and nested PCR reads were re-called with MiXCR into one record per CDR3 protein. This table has some 110,000 distinct CDR3 sequences, about 15% appearing once. Study-level points and caveats: Especially in CD8 cells, naive repertoires contained a few larger clonotypes, possibly CD45RA-re-expressing memory cells.

Their antigens are not known. Specimen: naive CD8+ T cells from blood. These receptors came from a human donor in good health.

Here the CDR3 DNA reads TGTGCCAGCAGCTTTGCGGGAGGGCCCTACTTCACAGATACGCAGTATTTT. Protein: CASSFAGGPYFTDTQYF. The rearrangement uses TRBV7-9 and TRBJ2-3; 9 positions match TRBD2. Germline CDR1 SEHNR, CDR2 FQNEAQ (reference sequence). This CDR3 comprises 17 residues. The V segment lost 3 bases and the J segment 2 bases; nucleotides outside the gene matches: 9.

This clonotype was detected only a few times. J is TRBJ2-1 and V is TRBV3-1; D is perhaps TRBD1 or TRBD2 (6 bases each). The germline V gene encodes CDR1 LGHDT and CDR2 YNNKEL (reference sequence). This CDR3 is 15 amino acids long. Trimming removed 1 base at V and 4 bases at J, with 11 bases between. CDR3 sequence reads: CASSQVTGTYNEQFF. The DNA for the CDR3 is TGTGCCAGCAGCCAAGTAACAGGGACTTACAATGAGCAGTTCTTC.

The rearrangement links TRBV27 to TRBJ2-7; D could derive from TRBD1 or TRBD2 (7 bases each). This CDR3 has 15 residues. V gave up 6 bases and J gave up 1 base, with 16 bases separating them. Germline V lookup: CDR1 MNHEY, CDR2 SMNVEV (reference sequence). CDR3 in DNA: TGTGCCAGCAGCTATAGACAGGGAGGGTCCTACGAGCAGTACTTC. As protein: CASSYRQGGSYEQYF.

This clonotype was recorded at least ten times. The chain recombines TRBV12-5 with TRBJ2-1; 8 positions agree with TRBD1. V gave up 5 bases and J gave up 14 bases; unmatched junction bases: 11. The CDR3 runs to 13 residues. CDR1 and CDR2 from the germline V gene are LGHNT and FRNRAP. CDR3 amino acids: CASGPGQAAGKFF. CDR3 in DNA: TGTGCTAGTGGTCCGGGACAGGCTGCAGGGAAGTTCTTC.

This clonotype has a handful of counts. The chain joins TRBV20-1 to TRBJ1-1, with D uncertain. V lost 1 base to trimming and J lost 11 bases, with 14 bases between them. The germline V gene encodes CDR1 DFQATT and CDR2 SNEGSKA (reference sequence). CDR3 length: 12 residues. In nucleotides, the CDR3 is TGCAGTGCTAGAGTGGCGATGGGTGCGGCTTTCTTT. Protein: CSARVAMGAAFF.

The gene calls are TRBV20-1 and TRBJ1-1; D is undetermined. The CDR3 loop spans 8 amino acids. V was trimmed by 6 bases and J by 10 bases, leaving 6 bases between them. CDR1 is DFQATT, CDR2 SNEGSKA, per germline (reference sequence). The CDR3 DNA is TGCAGTGCAGCCCGAGCTTTCTTT. Protein sequence: CSAARAFF.

J is TRBJ1-1 and V is TRBV14; TRBD1 matches 7 bases. This CDR3 spans 15 amino acids. V lost 3 bases to trimming and J lost 5 bases; unmatched junction nucleotides: 9. Germline-derived CDR1 and CDR2 are SGHDN and FVKESK. CDR3 nucleotide sequence: TGTGCCAGCAGCCATCCCCAGACAGGGAGGACTGAAGCTTTCTTT. Amino acids: CASSHPQTGRTEAFF.

This clonotype was detected a few times. The chain has TRBV19 and TRBJ1-2; 7 nucleotides line up with TRBD1. V gave up 5 bases and J gave up 6 bases; unmatched junction bases: 6. The CDR3 length is 13 residues. Germline CDR1 and CDR2: LNHDA and SQIVND (reference sequence). The CDR3 protein is CASSPDRAHGYTF. The CDR3 bases are TGTGCCAGTAGTCCCGACAGGGCCCATGGCTACACCTTC.

The chain uses TRBV15 and TRBJ1-1; D remains unclear. The CDR3 is 15 amino acids. Germline lookup yields CDR1 LNHNV and CDR2 YYDKDF (reference sequence). V lost 5 bases, J lost 4 bases, and 17 bases lay in between. The CDR3 DNA is TGTGCCACCAGCGTAAACCCAGGCACCTTCACTGAAGCTTTCTTT. Its protein is CATSVNPGTFTEAFF.

The J gene is TRBJ1-2, the V gene TRBV27; D is unresolved. Deletions cut 6 bases from V and 1 base from J, with 9 bases between. CDR3 length: 13 amino acids. Germline lookup yields CDR1 MNHEY and CDR2 SMNVEV (reference sequence). The CDR3 loop reads CASSYSYNYGYTF. CDR3 bases: TGTGCCAGCAGCTACAGTTATAACTATGGCTACACCTTC.

On this clonotype itself: This sequence may be a read error, since a much larger clone differs from it by one base. V is TRBV9 and J is TRBJ2-3; 9 bases align to TRBD2. The germline V gene encodes CDR1 SGDLS and CDR2 YYNGEE. J gave up 4 bases and V 0 bases, and 9 bases lay outside the gene matches. The CDR3 spans 17 residues. CDR3 protein: CASSVDLISGGPDTQYF. In DNA form, the CDR3 reads TGTGCCAGCAGCGTAGATCTCATTAGCGGGGGCCCAGATACGCAGTATTTT.

This rearrangement joins TRBV11-1 to TRBJ1-1; D unresolved. This CDR3 is built from 14 residues. Germline CDR1 reads SGHAT; CDR2 reads FQDESV (reference sequence). V was trimmed by 8 bases and J by 0 bases, leaving 13 bases between them. The CDR3 loop is CASGLGPVNTEAFF. The CDR3 DNA is TGTGCCAGCGGACTCGGACCGGTGAACACTGAAGCTTTCTTT.

The rearrangement links TRBV14 to TRBJ2-1; 8 bases align to TRBD2. In germline, CDR1 is SGHDN, CDR2 FVKESK. This CDR3 is built from 20 residues. Unmatched junction bases numbered 22, after V lost 4 bases and J lost 5 bases. CDR3 sequence: CASSLSPLSSGLPRDNEQFF. CDR3 nucleotide sequence: TGTGCCAGCAGCCTCTCCCCCCTCTCTAGCGGGCTCCCGAGGGACAATGAGCAGTTCTTC.

The chain is built from TRBV4-3 and TRBJ1-5; no firm D call. The germline gives CDR1 LGHNA, CDR2 YSLEER. V lost 4 bases, J lost 0 bases, and 10 bases lay in between. This CDR3 has 15 residues. DNA of the CDR3: TGCGCCAGCAGCCGCTACCTTGCTAGCAATCAGCCCCAGCATTTT. Protein sequence: CASSRYLASNQPQHF.

This chain links TRBV12-3 or TRBV12-4 with TRBJ1-2, with unresolved D. Trimming removed 6 bases from V and 7 bases from J, with 12 bases in between. The CDR3 length is 12 residues. The CDR3 region has the DNA TGTGCCAGCAGCCCTATCGTGGGTGGCTACACCTTC. Its protein is CASSPIVGGYTF.

This clonotype was seen a few times. The chain employs TRBV15 and TRBJ2-6, with D unclear. Trimming took off 3 bases at V and 0 bases at J, with 9 bases between the two ends. The germline V gene encodes CDR1 LNHNV and CDR2 YYDKDF (reference sequence). The CDR3 is 16 amino acids. For the CDR3, the DNA is TGTGCCACCAGCAGTTCTCTTCTCTCTGGGGCCAACGTCCTGACTTTC. Protein: CATSSSLLSGANVLTF.

The chain uses TRBV7-3 and TRBJ1-6; maybe TRBD1 (5 bases). The germline V gene encodes CDR1 SGHTA and CDR2 FQGTGA. Deletions cut 5 bases from V and 3 bases from J, with 11 bases between. CDR3 size: 15 residues. In nucleotides, the CDR3 is TGTGCCAGCAGCCCCCAGGGTAGCTATAATTCACCCCTCCACTTT. It codes for CASSPQGSYNSPLHF. The full variable domain, with the rest looked up from reference TRBV7-3 and TRBJ1-6, is GAGVSQTPSNKVTEKGKYVELRCDPISGHTALYWYRQSLGQGPEFLIYFQGTGAADDSGLPNDRFFAVRPEGSVSTLKIQRTERGDSAVYLCASSPQGSYNSPLHFGNGTRLTVT.

In this sample, this clonotype turned up a few times. This chain uses TRBV27 with TRBJ2-7; D is unresolved. Germline V gene lookup returns CDR1 MNHEY and CDR2 SMNVEV (reference sequence). The V gene lost 6 bases and the J gene lost 3 bases, with 18 bases spanning the gap. This CDR3 is built from 15 residues. CDR3 sequence: CASRPQSDWYYEQYF. In DNA, the CDR3 is TGTGCCAGCAGGCCGCAGAGTGACTGGTACTACGAGCAGTACTTC.

V is TRBV27 and J is TRBJ2-7; 7 nucleotides agree with TRBD1. V shed 6 bases, J shed 4 bases, and the junction held 9 bases outside the gene matches. The CDR3 consists of 14 residues. Germline V gene lookup returns CDR1 MNHEY and CDR2 SMNVEV (reference sequence). The CDR3 DNA is TGTGCCAGCAGCCCGGCGACAGGGTCGTACGAGCAGTACTTC. This sequence encodes CASSPATGSYEQYF.

For the CDR3, the DNA is TGTGCCAGCAGTAACAGGGAGGGGGAGACCCAGTACTTC. Translated, it gives CASSNREGETQYF. This sequence joins TRBV27 and TRBJ2-5; possible D gene TRBD2, 7 bases. V lost 5 bases and J 5 bases, leaving 12 bases between the germline ends. Germline V gene sequence: CDR1 MNHEY, CDR2 SMNVEV (reference sequence). CDR3 length: 13 residues.

In this sample, this clonotype turned up a few times. V usage is TRBV11-3 and J usage is TRBJ2-6; D remains ambiguous. Germline values: CDR1 SGHNT, CDR2 YENEEA. V was pared by 4 bases and J by 0 bases, with 19 bases between. The CDR3 totals 19 residues. CDR3 nucleotides: TGTGCCAGCAGCTCCTACGACGCTCTCCCAAACTCTGGGGCCAACGTCCTGACTTTC. Amino acid sequence: CASSSYDALPNSGANVLTF.

The chain carries TRBV12-3 or TRBV12-4 and TRBJ2-2; D not resolved. V lost 3 bases and J 3 bases, leaving 11 bases between the germline ends. CDR3 length equals 15 residues. As DNA, the CDR3 is TGTGCCAGCAGTTTTTCAGTTGAGGACACCGGGGAGCTGTTTTTT. Its translation is CASSFSVEDTGELFF.

This clonotype was detected only a few times. V is TRBV7-8 and J is TRBJ1-1; D not resolved. Germline V lookup: CDR1 SGHVS, CDR2 FQNEAQ. The CDR3 extends over 11 amino acids. With 4 bases removed from V and 12 bases from J, the gap between germline ends came to 12 bases. Here the CDR3 reads CASSYNSGTFF. The CDR3 region has the DNA TGTGCCAGCAGCTATAATTCGGGGACTTTCTTT.

Only a few counts were recorded for this clonotype. V is TRBV15 and J is TRBJ2-1, with D unresolved. V was pared by 3 bases and J by 6 bases, with 12 bases between. The CDR3 is 14 amino acids. The germline gives CDR1 LNHNV, CDR2 YYDKDF (reference sequence). The CDR3 region has the DNA TGTGCCACCAGCAGCGACAACTTAGGCAATGAGCAGTTCTTC. It specifies CATSSDNLGNEQFF.

This clonotype was seen many times. The rearrangement links TRBV6-6 to TRBJ2-7; unclear D gene. Germline CDR1 reads MNHNY; CDR2 reads SVGAGI (reference sequence). Between the trimmed V and J ends, which lost 0 bases and 2 bases, there was a span of 5 bases. The CDR3 contains 13 residues. In nucleotides, the CDR3 is TGTGCCAGCAGTTACTCAGGGACCTACGAGCAGTACTTC. This codes for CASSYSGTYEQYF.

The chain carries TRBV27 and TRBJ2-7; 10 bases are a match to TRBD2. CDR1 MNHEY and CDR2 SMNVEV come from the germline V gene (reference sequence). V shed 9 bases, J shed 2 bases, and the junction held 4 bases outside the gene matches. The CDR3 spans 13 residues. CDR3 sequence: CASSAGGAYEQYF. CDR3 coding DNA: TGTGCCAGTTCAGCGGGGGGGGCCTACGAGCAGTACTTC.

The V gene is TRBV11-2, the J gene TRBJ2-5, with a possible D match to TRBD2 (5 bases). Deletions cut 5 bases from V and 9 bases from J, with 16 bases between. Germline CDR1 is SGHAT and CDR2 is FQNNGV. The CDR3 extends over 13 amino acids. This CDR3 reads CASSLTPKEAQYF. The DNA for the CDR3 is TGTGCCAGCAGCCTGACACCGAAGGAGGCCCAGTACTTC.

This clonotype was seen only a few times. The chain recombines TRBV4-2 with TRBJ1-5; 7 bases fit TRBD1. The V gene end was trimmed by 0 bases and the J gene end by 4 bases; junction bases not matched to a gene: 3. From germline, CDR1 is LGHNA and CDR2 YNFKEQ. This CDR3 contains 15 residues. The CDR3 is CASSQDSQGNQPQHF. The CDR3 coding sequence is TGTGCCAGCAGCCAAGATTCACAGGGGAATCAGCCCCAGCATTTT.